The rows below give T cell receptor beta chains drawn from one sample of a study of control samples from healthy donors and cancer patients. Repertoires were generated with immunoSEQ multiplex PCR, while TCRdb's copy carries only in-frame clones and drops some. The sample lists some 120,000 clones; around nine tenths were seen once. Source material: blood. Source of these receptors: a man younger than 40 in good health. Each CDR3 is given with its conserved first and last residue. D genes are given only for firm matches.

v_call	d_call	cdr3_length	j_call	cdr3_nt	cdr3_aa
TRBV7-9	NA	14	TRBJ1-6	TGTGCCAGCAGCTTAGTTCAGGCGAATTCACCCCTCCACTTT	CASSLVQANSPLHF
TRBV5-1	NA	12	TRBJ1-4	TGCGCCAGCAGCTTCAGTAATGAAAAACTGTTTTTT	CASSFSNEKLFF
TRBV6-5	NA	12	TRBJ2-3	TGTGCCAGCACGCTAGTGGCAGATACGCAGTATTTT	CASTLVADTQYF
TRBV11-2	TRBD1	14	TRBJ1-1	TGTGCCAGCAGCATTGTACAGGGGGGCACTGAAGCTTTCTTT	CASSIVQGGTEAFF
TRBV5-1	NA	15	TRBJ2-7	TGCGCCAGCAGCTTAGGGGACGGAGACCCCTACGAGCAGTACTTC	CASSLGDGDPYEQYF
TRBV5-1	NA	14	TRBJ1-1	TGCGCCAGCAGCTTGGTAGACAACTTCCTTGAAGCTTTCTTT	CASSLVDNFLEAFF
TRBV7-9	NA	15	TRBJ1-1	TGTGCCAGCAGCTCCTCGGGAGGGGATTACACTGAAGCTTTCTTT	CASSSSGGDYTEAFF
TRBV19	NA	13	TRBJ1-1	TGTGCCAGTAACTCTCAGGCGAACACTGAAGCTTTCTTT	CASNSQANTEAFF
TRBV29-1	NA	14	TRBJ1-1	TGCAGCGTAGCCGTACAGGGAGATGGGACTGAAGCTTTCTTT	CSVAVQGDGTEAFF
TRBV14	NA	14	TRBJ1-4	TGTGCCAGCAGCCCTTTTGCAACTAATGAAAAACTGTTTTTT	CASSPFATNEKLFF
TRBV5-1	NA	16	TRBJ2-3	TGCGCCAGCAGCTTGGTGCTTTCCTCTAGCACAGATACGCAGTATTTT	CASSLVLSSSTDTQYF
TRBV2	NA	13	TRBJ2-7	TGTGCCAGCAGTGATCCCAGGTCTCAAGAGCAGTACTTC	CASSDPRSQEQYF
TRBV4-2	TRBD1	16	TRBJ1-1	TGTGCCAGCAGCCAGTTTTCGGCAGGGGGTAACACTGAAGCTTTCTTT	CASSQFSAGGNTEAFF
TRBV30	NA	13	TRBJ1-2	TGTGCCTGGTCCTCGGACCGCGTCTATGGCTACACCTTC	CAWSSDRVYGYTF
TRBV19	TRBD1	15	TRBJ1-6	TGTGCCAGTAGTCTACGGACAGGGGAAAATTCACCCCTCCACTTT	CASSLRTGENSPLHF
TRBV5-1	TRBD2	16	TRBJ2-3	TGCGCCAGCAGCCTCATCCCGGGGGGGGGCACAGATACGCAGTATTTT	CASSLIPGGGTDTQYF
TRBV29-1	NA	12	TRBJ1-2	TGCAGCGTTGGTCAACGGGTTTATGGCTACACCTTC	CSVGQRVYGYTF
TRBV28	NA	16	TRBJ1-2	TGTGCCAGCAGTCCTCCGGGGACCCCGACTGACTATGGCTACACCTTC	CASSPPGTPTDYGYTF
TRBV19	NA	14	TRBJ2-7	TGTGCCAGTATCCCTCAGGCGGGGGCAGGGGAGCAGTACTTC	CASIPQAGAGEQYF
TRBV25-1	TRBD1	15	TRBJ1-2	TGTGCCAGCAGGGAAACGGGACAGACTAACTATGGCTACACCTTC	CASRETGQTNYGYTF
TRBV27	NA	13	TRBJ1-5	TGTGCCAGCAGTTTGTCCCGAAATCAGCCCCAGCATTTT	CASSLSRNQPQHF
TRBV2	TRBD2	16	TRBJ2-2	TGTGCCAGCAGTGAAAGGTCTAGCGGGGGGACCGGGGAGCTGTTTTTT	CASSERSSGGTGELFF
TRBV25-1	NA	15	TRBJ2-7	TGTGCCAGCAGTGAACCGGGACCCAAAAACTACGAGCAGTACTTC	CASSEPGPKNYEQYF